This TCR beta chain was retrieved from a study of T cell repertoires in cytomegalovirus infection. TCRdb analysed the reads with MiXCR anew, one entry per CDR3 protein. The sample includes around 740,000 distinct CDR3 sequences, approximately 40% of them seen just once. Germline V lookup: CDR1 MDHEN, CDR2 SYDVKM. The CDR3 runs 15 residues. J lost 5 bases, V lost 5 bases, and 8 bases had no gene match. Notes on this clonotype: The conserved phenylalanine or tryptophan is not found at the CDR3 terminus, so this likely reflects a read error.

The sequenced sample was PBMCs. The V gene is TRBV28, the J gene TRBJ2-5; 10 bases are shared with TRBD1. This sequence was found in a human donor in good health (CMV status not recorded). Some clones in this sample may be carry-over from other donors' samples. The CDR3 nucleotides are TGTGCCAGCAGTCCACGACAGGGGGCAGGGGAGACCCAGTACTTA. This translates into CASSPRQGAGETQYL.